The 32 T cell receptor beta chains below all came from one sample that was sequenced in a study of blood T cell repertoires in COVID-19. Assay used: immunoSEQ multiplex PCR; TCRdb lists only in-frame clones, some missing. Of about 87,000 clones listed, around 80% were seen once; the top ten hold over 15%. The specimen sequenced was peripheral blood. These receptors were taken from a woman aged 60-75 years with acute or convalescent COVID-19.

This chain joins TRBV2 and TRBJ1-5, with no clear D. Germline V lookup: CDR1 SNHLY, CDR2 FYNNEI. Trimming stripped 1 base from V and 4 bases from J, with 8 bases between. The CDR3 contains 14 residues. This CDR3 is CASSEGSVNQPQHF. CDR3 DNA: TGTGCCAGCAGTGAAGGGTCGGTTAATCAGCCCCAGCATTTT.

This clone was detected a few times. V is TRBV24-1 and J is TRBJ1-1; weak D call: TRBD1 (5 bases). V was clipped by 7 bases and J by 5 bases, with 16 bases between them. CDR1 and CDR2 (germline): KGHDR, SFDVKD. The CDR3 loop spans 14 amino acids. The CDR3 protein is CATRQGESSTEAFF. The CDR3, as DNA: TGTGCCACCAGGCAGGGTGAGAGTAGTACTGAAGCTTTCTTT.

The chain links TRBV2 to TRBJ1-1, with D possibly being TRBD1 (6 bases). Germline-derived CDR1 and CDR2 are SNHLY and FYNNEI. The ends were cut back, 6 bases at V and 2 bases at J, with 13 bases in the middle. The CDR3 runs 14 residues. CDR3 loop: CASSSWTVNTEAFF. CDR3 bases: TGTGCCAGCAGCTCCTGGACAGTCAACACTGAAGCTTTCTTT. Full variable domain (rest looked up from reference TRBV2 and TRBJ1-1): EPEVTQTPSHQVTQMGQEVILRCVPISNHLYFYWYRQILGQKVEFLVSFYNNEISEKSEIFDDQFSVERPDGSNFTLKIRSTKLEDSAMYFCASSSWTVNTEAFFGQGTRLTVV.

V gene TRBV9 combines with J gene TRBJ2-1; no definite D call. Trimming cost V 0 bases and J 0 bases, with 10 bases left between them. Germline CDR1 SGDLS, CDR2 YYNGEE. This CDR3 is built from 16 residues. The CDR3 DNA is TGTGCCAGCAGCGTAGGTGGCGGAAGCTCCTACAATGAGCAGTTCTTC. Amino acid sequence: CASSVGGGSSYNEQFF.

The CDR3 loop is CASSLERGQGNGYTF. For the CDR3, the DNA is TGTGCCAGCAGCTTGGAGCGGGGGCAGGGGAATGGCTACACCTTC. The chain joins TRBV5-8 to TRBJ1-2; D perhaps matches TRBD1 (6 bases). The germline CDR1 and CDR2 sequences are SGHTS and YDEGEE. CDR3 size: 15 residues. V was trimmed by 0 bases and J by 6 bases, leaving 15 bases between them.

The chain uses TRBV9 and TRBJ2-3; 9 bases agree with TRBD2. This CDR3 is 16 amino acids long. Germline CDR1 is SGDLS and CDR2 is YYNGEE. V shed 5 bases, J shed 2 bases, and the junction held 9 bases outside the gene matches. This CDR3 reads CASSGHIAGDTDTQYF. As DNA, the CDR3 is TGTGCCAGCAGTGGACACATAGCGGGGGACACAGATACGCAGTATTTT.

V usage is TRBV5-4 and J usage is TRBJ2-7; a weak D match, TRBD2 (7 bases). CDR1 is SGHNT and CDR2 is YYREEE in the germline V gene (reference sequence). This CDR3 is built from 15 residues. The V end lost 0 bases, the J end lost 9 bases, and 19 bases lay between the germline ends. DNA for the CDR3: TGTGCCAGCAGCTTGGCGGGCGGGGGCCGGGAGGTGCAGTACTTC. Its protein product is CASSLAGGGREVQYF. Complete variable domain (other parts from reference TRBV5-4 and TRBJ2-7): ETGVTQSPTHLIKTRGQQVTLRCSSQSGHNTVSWYQQALGQGPQFIFQYYREEENGRGNFPPRFSGLQFPNYSSELNVNALELDDSALYLCASSLAGGGREVQYFGPGTRLTVT.

This chain joins TRBV5-1 and TRBJ1-5; maybe TRBD1 (5 bases). This CDR3 has 15 amino acids. V was trimmed by 5 bases and J by 0 bases, leaving 12 bases between them. Per the germline V gene, CDR1 is SGHRS and CDR2 is YFSETQ. DNA for the CDR3: TGCGCCAGCAGACTTGACAGTCTTAGCAATCAGCCCCAGCATTTT. Translated: CASRLDSLSNQPQHF.

A note on this clone: One end of the junction fails to match germline, which may point to a read error. The V call is TRBV5-6, the J call TRBJ1-2; D possibly corresponds to TRBD1 (5 bases). The length of the CDR3 is 14 residues. Germline-derived CDR1 and CDR2 are SGHDT and YYEEEE. CDR3 in amino acids: CTSSLPDRSYGYTF. CDR3 sequence (DNA): TGTACCAGCAGCTTACCCGACAGAAGTTATGGCTACACCTTC.

This clone was observed a single time. The rearrangement joins TRBV9 to TRBJ1-2; D may be TRBD1 (6 bases). The V end was cut by 0 bases, the J end by 4 bases, with 13 bases between. The CDR3 is 15 amino acids. Germline CDR1 is SGDLS and CDR2 is YYNGEE. The CDR3 region has the DNA TGTGCCAGCAGCGTAGGAGGGGGGGCTGGCTATGGCTACACCTTC. Amino acids: CASSVGGGAGYGYTF.

This chain links TRBV30 with TRBJ1-2; TRBD1 agrees at 10 bases. CDR3 length: 15 residues. Germline CDR1 and CDR2: GTSNPN and SVGIG (reference sequence). J was trimmed by 6 bases and V by 1 base; bases with no gene match: 8. DNA for the CDR3: TGTGCCTGGAGTGGGGGGGACAGGGGCTGGGATGGCTACACCTTC. Residues: CAWSGGDRGWDGYTF.

The chain is built from TRBV20-1 and TRBJ2-3, with TRBD2 identical over 9 bases. The CDR3 is made up of 13 amino acids. The J segment lost 5 bases and the V segment lost 3 bases, leaving 3 bases of the junction unmatched. Germline V gives CDR1 DFQATT, CDR2 SNEGSKA (reference sequence). CDR3 amino acids: CSASSGRRDTQYF. The CDR3 region has the DNA TGCAGTGCTAGTAGCGGGAGAAGAGATACGCAGTATTTT.

The chain links TRBV14 to TRBJ1-3; D gene ambiguous. Germline V lookup: CDR1 SGHDN, CDR2 FVKESK. The V gene lost 4 bases and the J gene lost 3 bases, with 7 bases spanning the gap. The CDR3 consists of 13 residues. The CDR3 loop reads CASSPNGGNTIYF. Here the CDR3 DNA reads TGTGCCAGCAGCCCCAACGGTGGAAACACCATATATTTT.

The V gene is TRBV7-6, the J gene TRBJ1-3; D might be TRBD1 (5 bases). V dropped 3 bases and J dropped 4 bases, with 10 bases sitting between them. Germline V gives CDR1 SGHVS, CDR2 FNYEAQ. CDR3 length: 14 residues. The CDR3, as DNA: TGTGCCAGCAGCTTTTCCAGGGCGGGAAACACCATATATTTT. Protein product: CASSFSRAGNTIYF.

This clone appeared a single time. This sequence joins TRBV7-9 and TRBJ2-1, with D possibly matching TRBD2 (5 bases). This CDR3 spans 16 amino acids. CDR1 and CDR2 from the germline V gene are SEHNR and FQNEAQ (reference sequence). Trimming cost V 1 base and J 11 bases, with 21 bases left between them. The CDR3 region is CASSLEHSAGPLKQFF. CDR3 sequence (DNA): TGTGCCAGCAGCTTAGAGCACAGCGCGGGCCCCTTGAAGCAGTTCTTC.

The chain joins TRBV7-9 to TRBJ1-1, with D maybe TRBD1 (5 bases). V was pared by 1 base and J by 3 bases, with 6 bases between. The CDR3 loop spans 13 amino acids. CDR1 is SEHNR and CDR2 is FQNEAQ in the germline V gene (reference sequence). The DNA of the CDR3 is TGTGCCAGCAGCTTAGAAGGGGACACTGAAGCTTTCTTT. Protein sequence: CASSLEGDTEAFF. Using reference TRBV7-9 and TRBJ1-1 for the parts outside the CDR3, the full variable domain is DTGVSQNPRHKITKRGQNVTFRCDPISEHNRLYWYRQTLGQGPEFLTYFQNEAQLEKSRLLSDRFSAERPKGSFSTLEIQRTEQGDSAMYLCASSLEGDTEAFFGQGTRLTVV.

V gene TRBV18 combines with J gene TRBJ2-5; TRBD2 might be the D (6 bases). CDR3 length equals 15 residues. Germline-derived CDR1 and CDR2 are KGHSH and LQKENI. The V and J ends lost 3 bases and 4 bases respectively, with 15 bases between them. The CDR3 DNA is TGTGCCAGCTCACCTATTTATGGGGGGTCAGAGACCCAGTACTTC. Its translation: CASSPIYGGSETQYF.

V is TRBV6-2 or TRBV6-3 and J is TRBJ2-1, with 8 bases matching TRBD1. CDR1 is MNHEY, CDR2 SVGEGT, per germline. V shed 0 bases, J shed 8 bases, and the junction held 3 bases outside the gene matches. This CDR3 region has 14 residues. The CDR3 nucleotides read TGTGCCAGCAGTTACTCGACAGGGGTCCATGAGCAGTTCTTC. This gives the protein CASSYSTGVHEQFF.

This chain uses TRBV12-3 or TRBV12-4 with TRBJ1-5, with D possibly being TRBD1 (5 bases). V shed 3 bases and J shed 11 bases, with 8 bases lying between them. The CDR3 totals 11 residues. The CDR3 DNA reads as TGTGCCAGCAGTTTTGGGGGGACCCAGCATTTT. The encoded protein is CASSFGGTQHF.

With respect to this clone: At the DNA level, this CDR3 is encoded by other sequences in the same sample as well. The chain couples TRBV5-1 to TRBJ1-1; 7 nucleotides align to TRBD1. CDR1 SGHRS and CDR2 YFSETQ come from the germline V gene. The ends lost 4 bases at V and 2 bases at J; junction bases unmatched: 5. The CDR3 spans 14 residues. CDR3 region: CASSLQGGNTEAFF. Here the CDR3 DNA reads TGCGCCAGCAGCCTCCAGGGGGGCAACACTGAAGCTTTCTTT.

V usage is TRBV5-4 and J usage is TRBJ1-1; 7 bases are a match to TRBD1. Unmatched junction bases numbered 3, after V lost 3 bases and J lost 4 bases. The CDR3 extends over 13 amino acids. Per germline, CDR1 SGHNT and CDR2 YYREEE (reference sequence). CDR3 region: CASSSRTGTEAFF. The DNA for the CDR3 is TGTGCCAGCAGCTCTCGGACAGGCACTGAAGCTTTCTTT.

The chain joins TRBV30 to TRBJ2-7; 9 nucleotides match TRBD2. V trimming: 7 bases; J trimming: 2 bases; junction bases outside the gene matches: 12. Per germline, CDR1 GTSNPN and CDR2 SVGIG (reference sequence). This CDR3 is built from 15 residues. DNA of the CDR3: TGTGCCTCGACTACCGGTCTAGCGGGACCCTACGAGCAGTACTTC. The encoded protein is CASTTGLAGPYEQYF.

The genes are TRBV19 and TRBJ2-3, with TRBD1 matching over 8 bases. CDR1 is LNHDA, CDR2 SQIVND, per germline (reference sequence). CDR3 length: 15 residues. With 1 base clipped from V and 2 bases from J, the junction kept 2 bases outside the gene matches. This CDR3 reads CASSIGTGHTDTQYF. The CDR3 nucleotides read TGTGCCAGTAGTATAGGGACAGGGCACACAGATACGCAGTATTTT.

The genes are TRBV11-2 and TRBJ1-5; TRBD1 matches at 8 bases. The CDR3 loop spans 18 amino acids. Germline assignment: CDR1 SGHAT and CDR2 FQNNGV. The V gene end was trimmed by 4 bases and the J gene end by 1 base; junction bases not matched to a gene: 12. The CDR3 sequence is CASSSTGQGVVSNQPQHF. In DNA, the CDR3 is TGTGCCAGCAGCTCGACAGGACAGGGTGTTGTGAGCAATCAGCCCCAGCATTTT.

The chain joins TRBV14 to TRBJ2-5, with D possibly matching TRBD1 (6 bases). From germline, CDR1 is SGHDN and CDR2 FVKESK. The V and J ends lost 0 bases and 6 bases respectively, with 11 bases between them. The CDR3 spans 14 residues. The CDR3 DNA is TGTGCCAGCAGCCAAGACTGGGACACTAAGACCCAGTACTTC. Protein product: CASSQDWDTKTQYF.

This clone was observed a handful of times. This sequence joins TRBV4-1 and TRBJ1-5, with TRBD1 identical over 8 bases. The CDR3 spans 16 residues. Germline V gene lookup returns CDR1 MGHRA and CDR2 YSYEKL. The V and J ends lost 6 bases and 6 bases, in that order; junction bases with no gene match: 13. CDR3 protein: CASSFRGLSNVQPQHF. Written as DNA, the CDR3 is TGCGCCAGCAGTTTCAGGGGGCTCAGTAATGTTCAGCCCCAGCATTTT.

The chain carries TRBV24-1 and TRBJ2-1, with 7 bases identical to TRBD1. CDR1 is KGHDR and CDR2 is SFDVKD in the germline V gene. The CDR3 consists of 15 residues. V lost 5 bases, J lost 2 bases, and 5 bases stayed unmatched. The CDR3 protein is CATSGLTGAYNEQFF. The CDR3 region has the DNA TGTGCCACCAGTGGCTTAACAGGGGCCTACAATGAGCAGTTCTTC.

The chain carries TRBV24-1 and TRBJ2-1, with 9 bases aligning to TRBD2. CDR3 length: 16 residues. CDR1 and CDR2 from the germline V gene are KGHDR and SFDVKD. After removal of 7 bases from V and 8 bases from J, the junction contained 14 bases not matched to a gene. Here the CDR3 reads CATSPSIAGDLDEQFF. CDR3 in DNA: TGTGCCACCAGCCCATCAATAGCGGGGGATTTGGATGAGCAGTTCTTC.

V is TRBV10-3 and J is TRBJ2-3; 8 bases fit TRBD2. CDR3 size: 17 residues. Germline-derived CDR1 and CDR2 are ENHRY and SYGVKD. J was trimmed by 1 base and V by 0 bases; bases with no gene match: 6. CDR3 amino acids: CAISESTGRGGTDTQYF. The CDR3 bases are TGTGCCATCAGTGAGTCGACCGGGAGGGGAGGCACAGATACGCAGTATTTT.

The rearrangement uses TRBV19 and TRBJ1-1; 8 bases align to TRBD1. The trim removed 9 bases at V and 1 base at J, leaving 10 bases unmatched. The CDR3 covers 15 residues. In germline, CDR1 is LNHDA, CDR2 SQIVND (reference sequence). CDR3 loop: CASSQGARANTEAFF. DNA of the CDR3: TGTGCCAGCAGCCAGGGGGCAAGAGCGAACACTGAAGCTTTCTTT.

This clone has a single count. The chain has TRBV30 and TRBJ2-3; tentative D call: TRBD1 (5 bases). This CDR3 region has 14 residues. CDR1 and CDR2 from the germline V gene are GTSNPN and SVGIG (reference sequence). V lost 5 bases and J lost 3, with 15 bases in between. This CDR3 reads CAWDQGVGTDTQYF. CDR3 DNA sequence: TGTGCCTGGGACCAGGGTGTCGGGACAGATACGCAGTATTTT.

The rearrangement joins TRBV9 to TRBJ1-1; 7 bases align to TRBD1. J was trimmed by 6 bases and V by 3 bases; bases with no gene match: 8. Germline CDR1 SGDLS, CDR2 YYNGEE. This CDR3 has 14 amino acids. CDR3 sequence (DNA): TGTGCCAGCAGCGCGACGACAGGGTACGCTGAAGCTTTCTTT. Protein product: CASSATTGYAEAFF. The variable domain in full, completed from reference TRBV9 and TRBJ1-1, reads DSGVTQTPKHLITATGQRVTLRCSPRSGDLSVYWYQQSLDQGLQFLIQYYNGEERAKGNILERFSAQQFPDLHSELNLSSLELGDSALYFCASSATTGYAEAFFGQGTRLTVV.